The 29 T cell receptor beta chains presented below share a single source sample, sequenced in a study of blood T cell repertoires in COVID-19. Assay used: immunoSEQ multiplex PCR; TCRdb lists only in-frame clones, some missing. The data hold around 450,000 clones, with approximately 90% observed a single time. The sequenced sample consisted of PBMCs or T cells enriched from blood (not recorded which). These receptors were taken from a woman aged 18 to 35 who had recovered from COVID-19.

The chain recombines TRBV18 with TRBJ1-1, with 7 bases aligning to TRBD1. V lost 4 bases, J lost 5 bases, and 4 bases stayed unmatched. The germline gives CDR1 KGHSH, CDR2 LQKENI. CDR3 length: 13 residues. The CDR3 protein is CASSQGGETEAFF. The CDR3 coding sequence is TGTGCCAGCTCACAAGGGGGCGAAACTGAAGCTTTCTTT.

CDR3 in amino acids: CASSSLTDGNTIYF. CDR3 DNA: TGTGCCAGCAGCTCCTTGACAGATGGAAACACCATATATTTT. This chain links TRBV5-8 with TRBJ1-3, with a tentative D call TRBD1 (5 bases). Germline CDR1 and CDR2: SGHTS and YDEGEE. V was trimmed by 3 bases and J by 3 bases, leaving 10 bases between them. This CDR3 has 14 residues.

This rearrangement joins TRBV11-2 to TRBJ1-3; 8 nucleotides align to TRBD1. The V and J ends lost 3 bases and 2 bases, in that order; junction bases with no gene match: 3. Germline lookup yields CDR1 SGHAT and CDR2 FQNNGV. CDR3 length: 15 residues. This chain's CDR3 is CASSFQTGAGNTIYF. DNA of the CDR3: TGTGCCAGCAGCTTCCAGACAGGGGCTGGAAACACCATATATTTT.

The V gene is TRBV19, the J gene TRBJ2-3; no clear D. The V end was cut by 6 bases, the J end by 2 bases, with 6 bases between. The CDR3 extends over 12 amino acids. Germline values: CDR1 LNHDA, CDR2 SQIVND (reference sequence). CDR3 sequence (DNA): TGTGCCAGTAGGAGCCCCACAGATACGCAGTATTTT. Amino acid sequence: CASRSPTDTQYF. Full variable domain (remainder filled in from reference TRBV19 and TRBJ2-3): DGGITQSPKYLFRKEGQNVTLSCEQNLNHDAMYWYRQDPGQGLRLIYYSQIVNDFQKGDIAEGYSVSREKKESFPLTVTSAQKNPTAFYLCASRSPTDTQYFGPGTRLTVL.

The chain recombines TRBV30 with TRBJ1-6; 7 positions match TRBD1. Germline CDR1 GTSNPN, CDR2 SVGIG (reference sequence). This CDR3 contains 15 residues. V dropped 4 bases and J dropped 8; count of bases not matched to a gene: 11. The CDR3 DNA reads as TGTGCCTGGAAAAGAACAGGGGTGAAGGATTCACCCCTCCACTTT. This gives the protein CAWKRTGVKDSPLHF. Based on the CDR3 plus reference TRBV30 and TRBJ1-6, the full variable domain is SQTIHQWPATLVQPVGSPLSLECTVEGTSNPNLYWYRQAAGRGLQLLFYSVGIGQISSEVPQNLSASRPQDRQFILSSKKLLLSDSGFYLCAWKRTGVKDSPLHFGNGTRLTVT.

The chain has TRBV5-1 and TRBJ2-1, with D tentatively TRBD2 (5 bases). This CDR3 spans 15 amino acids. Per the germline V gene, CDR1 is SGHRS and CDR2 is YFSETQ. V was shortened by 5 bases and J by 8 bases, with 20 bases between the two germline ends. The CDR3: CASSSQGPMEDEQFF. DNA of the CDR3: TGCGCCAGCAGTTCCCAAGGCCCCATGGAGGATGAGCAGTTCTTC.

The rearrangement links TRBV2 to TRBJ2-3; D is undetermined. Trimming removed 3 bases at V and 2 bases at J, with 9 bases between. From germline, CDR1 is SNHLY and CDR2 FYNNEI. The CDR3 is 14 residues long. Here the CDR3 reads CASSEYQITDTQYF. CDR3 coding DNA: TGTGCCAGCAGTGAGTACCAGATCACAGATACGCAGTATTTT.

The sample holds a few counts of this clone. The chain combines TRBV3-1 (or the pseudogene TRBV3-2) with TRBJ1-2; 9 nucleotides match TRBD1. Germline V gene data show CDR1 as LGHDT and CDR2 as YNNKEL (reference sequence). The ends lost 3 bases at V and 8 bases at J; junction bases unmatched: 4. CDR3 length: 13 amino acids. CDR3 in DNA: TGTGCCAGCAGCCATAGGACAGGGGAAGGCTACACCTTC. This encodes CASSHRTGEGYTF.

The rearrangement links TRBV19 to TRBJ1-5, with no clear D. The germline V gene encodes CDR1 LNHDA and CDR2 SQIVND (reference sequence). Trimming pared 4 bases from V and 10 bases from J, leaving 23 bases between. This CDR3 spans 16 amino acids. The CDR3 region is CASSSPPAGSQKPQHF. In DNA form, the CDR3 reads TGTGCCAGTAGTAGTCCCCCAGCGGGCAGTCAAAAACCCCAGCATTTT.

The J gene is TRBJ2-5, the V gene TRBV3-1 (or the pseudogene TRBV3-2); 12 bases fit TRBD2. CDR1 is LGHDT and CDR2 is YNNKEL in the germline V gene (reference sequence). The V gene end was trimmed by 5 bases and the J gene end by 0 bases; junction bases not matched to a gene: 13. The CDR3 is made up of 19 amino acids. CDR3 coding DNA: TGTGCCAGCAGCGAAGGGATACTAGCGGGGGGTGATTACCAAGAGACCCAGTACTTC. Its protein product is CASSEGILAGGDYQETQYF.

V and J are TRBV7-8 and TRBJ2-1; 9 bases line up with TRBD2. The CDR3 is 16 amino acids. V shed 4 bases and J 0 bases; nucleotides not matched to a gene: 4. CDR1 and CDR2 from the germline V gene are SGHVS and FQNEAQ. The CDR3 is CASSYGRGGSYNEQFF. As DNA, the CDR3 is TGTGCCAGCAGCTACGGGCGGGGGGGCTCCTACAATGAGCAGTTCTTC.

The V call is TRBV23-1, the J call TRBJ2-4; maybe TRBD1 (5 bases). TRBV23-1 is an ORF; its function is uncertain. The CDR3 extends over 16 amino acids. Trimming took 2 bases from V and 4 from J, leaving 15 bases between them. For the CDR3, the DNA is TGCGCCAGCAGTCAAGCTGGAAGCAGGGCTAAAAACATTCAGTACTTC. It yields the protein CASSQAGSRAKNIQYF.

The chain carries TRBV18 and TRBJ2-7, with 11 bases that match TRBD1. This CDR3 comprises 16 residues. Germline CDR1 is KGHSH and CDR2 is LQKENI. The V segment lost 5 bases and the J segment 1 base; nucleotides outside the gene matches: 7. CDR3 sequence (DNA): TGTGCCAGCTCATCCTCCGGGACAGGGGGTTCCTACGAGCAGTACTTC. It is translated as CASSSSGTGGSYEQYF.

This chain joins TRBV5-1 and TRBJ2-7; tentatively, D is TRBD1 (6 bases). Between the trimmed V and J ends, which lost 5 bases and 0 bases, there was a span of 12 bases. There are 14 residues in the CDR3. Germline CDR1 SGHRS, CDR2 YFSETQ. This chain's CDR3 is CASSSGQISYEQYF. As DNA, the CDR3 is TGCGCCAGCAGTTCTGGACAGATCTCCTACGAGCAGTACTTC.

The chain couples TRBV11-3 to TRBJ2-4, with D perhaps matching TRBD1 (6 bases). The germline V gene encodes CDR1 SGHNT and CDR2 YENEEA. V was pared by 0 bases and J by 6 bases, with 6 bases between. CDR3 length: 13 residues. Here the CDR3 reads CASSLEQGNIQYF. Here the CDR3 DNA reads TGTGCCAGCAGCTTAGAACAGGGAAACATTCAGTACTTC.

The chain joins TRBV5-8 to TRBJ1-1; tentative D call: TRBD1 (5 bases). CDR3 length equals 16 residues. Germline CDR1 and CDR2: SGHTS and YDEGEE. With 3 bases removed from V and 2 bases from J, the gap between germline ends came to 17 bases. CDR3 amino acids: CASSSFQGVSNTEAFF. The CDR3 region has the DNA TGTGCCAGCAGCTCGTTTCAGGGTGTTTCAAACACTGAAGCTTTCTTT.

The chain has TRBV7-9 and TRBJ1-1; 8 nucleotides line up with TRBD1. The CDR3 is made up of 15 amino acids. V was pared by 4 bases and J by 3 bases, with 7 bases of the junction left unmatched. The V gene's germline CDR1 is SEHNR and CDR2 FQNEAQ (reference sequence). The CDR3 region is CASSSGQGRDTEAFF. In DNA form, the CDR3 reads TGTGCCAGCAGCTCCGGACAGGGTAGGGACACTGAAGCTTTCTTT.

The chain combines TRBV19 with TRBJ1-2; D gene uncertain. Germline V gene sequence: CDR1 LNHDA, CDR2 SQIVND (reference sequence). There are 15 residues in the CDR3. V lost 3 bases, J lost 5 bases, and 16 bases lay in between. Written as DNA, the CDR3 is TGTGCCAGTAGTATGACCCACGGGGTGGCTTATGGCTACACCTTC. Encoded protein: CASSMTHGVAYGYTF.

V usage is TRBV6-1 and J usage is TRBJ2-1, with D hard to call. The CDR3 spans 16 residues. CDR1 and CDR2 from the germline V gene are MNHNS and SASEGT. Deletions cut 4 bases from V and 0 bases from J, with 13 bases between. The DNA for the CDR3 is TGTGCCAGCAGTGTCAGTACCGTTCTCTCCTACAATGAGCAGTTCTTC. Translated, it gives CASSVSTVLSYNEQFF.

The CDR3 region has the DNA TGTGCCACCAGCAGAGAGGGCGGGGGTTTCAAACCCCTCCACTTT. Protein sequence: CATSREGGGFKPLHF. The chain has TRBV15 and TRBJ1-6; D perhaps matches TRBD1 (5 bases). Germline-derived CDR1 and CDR2 are LNHNV and YYDKDF (reference sequence). This CDR3 is built from 15 residues. Trimming removed 0 bases at V and 12 bases at J, with 15 bases between. Drawing the rest from reference TRBV15 and TRBJ1-6, the complete variable domain is DAMVIQNPRYQVTQFGKPVTLSCSQTLNHNVMYWYQQKSSQAPKLLFHYYDKDFNNEADTPDNFQSRRPNTSFCFLDIRSPGLGDTAMYLCATSREGGGFKPLHFGNGTRLTVT.

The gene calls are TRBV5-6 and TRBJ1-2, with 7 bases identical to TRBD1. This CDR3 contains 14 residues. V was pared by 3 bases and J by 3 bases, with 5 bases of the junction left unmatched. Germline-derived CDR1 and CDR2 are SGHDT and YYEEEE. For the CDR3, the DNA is TGTGCCAGCAGCTCTCGGGACAGCTACTATGGCTACACCTTC. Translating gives CASSSRDSYYGYTF.

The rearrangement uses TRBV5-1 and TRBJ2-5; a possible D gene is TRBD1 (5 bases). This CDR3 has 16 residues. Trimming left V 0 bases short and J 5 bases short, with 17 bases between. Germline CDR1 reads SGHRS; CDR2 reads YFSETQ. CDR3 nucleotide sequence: TGCGCCAGCAGCTTGGAGGTTAGCCGGTCAGGGGAGACCCAGTACTTC. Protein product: CASSLEVSRSGETQYF.

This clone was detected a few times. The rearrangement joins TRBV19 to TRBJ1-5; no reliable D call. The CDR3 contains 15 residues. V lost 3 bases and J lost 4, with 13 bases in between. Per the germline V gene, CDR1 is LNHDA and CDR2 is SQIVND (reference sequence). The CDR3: CASSIRESPNQPQHF. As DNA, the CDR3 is TGTGCCAGTAGTATTCGAGAGTCTCCTAATCAGCCCCAGCATTTT.

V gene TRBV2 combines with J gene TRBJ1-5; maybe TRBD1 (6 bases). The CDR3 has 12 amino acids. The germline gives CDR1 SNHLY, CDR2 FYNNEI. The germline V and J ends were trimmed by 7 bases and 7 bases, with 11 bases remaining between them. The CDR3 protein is CASTGETQPQHF. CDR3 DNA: TGTGCCAGCACAGGGGAGACGCAGCCCCAGCATTTT.

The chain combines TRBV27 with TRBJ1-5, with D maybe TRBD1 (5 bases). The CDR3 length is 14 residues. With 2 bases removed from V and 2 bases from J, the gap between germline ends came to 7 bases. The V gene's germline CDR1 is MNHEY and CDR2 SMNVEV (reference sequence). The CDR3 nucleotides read TGTGCCAGCAGTTTAACCAGGGGCAATCAGCCCCAGCATTTT. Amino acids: CASSLTRGNQPQHF.

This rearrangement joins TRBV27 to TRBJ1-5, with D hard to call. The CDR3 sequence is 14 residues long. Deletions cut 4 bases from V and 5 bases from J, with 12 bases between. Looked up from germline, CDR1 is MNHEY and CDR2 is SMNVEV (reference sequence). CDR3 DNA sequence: TGTGCCAGCAGTTACGACGGGAATCATCAGCCCCAGCATTTT. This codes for CASSYDGNHQPQHF.

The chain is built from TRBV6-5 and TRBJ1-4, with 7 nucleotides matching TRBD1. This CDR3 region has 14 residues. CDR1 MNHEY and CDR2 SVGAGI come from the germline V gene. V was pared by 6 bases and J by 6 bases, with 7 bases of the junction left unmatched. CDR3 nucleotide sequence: TGTGCCAGCAGCAGACAGGGTGCGGATGAAAAACTGTTTTTT. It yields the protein CASSRQGADEKLFF.

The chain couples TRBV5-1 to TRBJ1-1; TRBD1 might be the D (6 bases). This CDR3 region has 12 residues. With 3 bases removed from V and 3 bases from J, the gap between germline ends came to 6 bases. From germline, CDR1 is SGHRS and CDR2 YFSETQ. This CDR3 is CASSSGDTEAFF. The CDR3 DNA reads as TGCGCCAGCAGCTCAGGGGACACTGAAGCTTTCTTT. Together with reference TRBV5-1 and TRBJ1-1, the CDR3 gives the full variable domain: KAGVTQTPRYLIKTRGQQVTLSCSPISGHRSVSWYQQTPGQGLQFLFEYFSETQRNKGNFPGRFSGRQFSNSRSEMNVSTLELGDSALYLCASSSGDTEAFFGQGTRLTVV.

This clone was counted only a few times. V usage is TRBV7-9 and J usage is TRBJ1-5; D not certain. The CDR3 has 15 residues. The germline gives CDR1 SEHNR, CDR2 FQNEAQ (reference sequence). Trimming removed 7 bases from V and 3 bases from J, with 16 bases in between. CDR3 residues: CASTLGGGNNQPQHF. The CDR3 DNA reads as TGTGCCAGCACCCTGGGAGGAGGAAACAATCAGCCCCAGCATTTT.